This TCR beta chain was sequenced in a study of glioma-infiltrating T cells after dendritic cell vaccination. Study summary: Dendritic cell vaccination trial patients had either newly diagnosed or recurrent glioblastoma.

J was trimmed by 3 bases and V by 5 bases; bases with no gene match: 9. Germline V gene lookup returns CDR1 SGHTA and CDR2 FQGTGA. The CDR3 has 15 residues. Time point specified: after dendritic cell vaccination, including at tumor progression/relapse. Blood PBMC samples: pre-vaccination, two weeks post third vaccination, and at tumor progression. Sequenced by immunoSEQ multiplex PCR; TCRdb stores in-frame clones only, minus some. The data contain fewer than 90,000 clones, about four fifths of them seen just once; the ten biggest clones take up 6% to 8.5%. The chain couples TRBV7-3 to TRBJ2-7; TRBD2 matches 8 bases. This TCR was sampled from a human donor with glioblastoma. The specimen comprised blood, sampled after dendritic cell vaccination. The CDR3 protein is CASSIQAGEGYEQYF. The CDR3 DNA sequence: TGTGCCAGCAGCATTCAAGCGGGGGAAGGCTACGAGCAGTACTTC. The variable domain in full, with the rest retrieved from reference TRBV7-3 and TRBJ2-7, is GAGVSQTPSNKVTEKGKYVELRCDPISGHTALYWYRQSLGQGPEFLIYFQGTGAADDSGLPNDRFFAVRPEGSVSTLKIQRTERGDSAVYLCASSIQAGEGYEQYFGPGTRLTVT.